The rows below give T cell receptor beta chains drawn from one sample of a study of cytomegalovirus exposure and HLA in healthy donors. Produced via immunoSEQ multiplex PCR; TCRdb's table is partial and in-frame only. The data contain about 150,000 clones, 74% of them singletons. Sequencing input: PBMCs. All receptors derive from a man between 25 and 39 years old in good health and CMV-seronegative. Both conserved end residues are part of each CDR3. The order of the fields is J gene, D gene, V gene, clone size, CDR3 protein, CDR3 DNA. The D gene is left open where the match is weak. Clone size is shown for a subset of rows, as once, few, many or a class of expanded clone.

TRBJ1-2	TRBD1	TRBV7-8	once	CASSSTGGGYTF	TGTGCCAGCAGCTCGACAGGGGGTGGCTACACCTTC
TRBJ2-1	TRBD1	TRBV7-9	-	CASSPRTGYNEQFF	TGTGCCAGCAGCCCCCGGACAGGCTACAATGAGCAGTTCTTC
TRBJ2-3	TRBD2	TRBV5-4	-	CASSRGLAGGASTDTQYF	TGTGCCAGCAGCCGGGGACTAGCGGGGGGGGCTAGCACAGATACGCAGTATTTT
TRBJ2-3	-	TRBV9	-	CASSVEGLMSTDTQYF	TGTGCCAGCAGCGTAGAGGGACTCATGAGCACAGATACGCAGTATTTT
TRBJ2-5	TRBD1	TRBV28	-	CASSQRDRNNQETQYF	TGTGCCAGCAGTCAAAGGGACAGGAATAACCAAGAGACCCAGTACTTC
TRBJ2-7	TRBD1	TRBV10-3	-	CAISESTADRGYEQYF	TGTGCCATCAGTGAGTCGACTGCGGACAGGGGTTACGAGCAGTACTTC
TRBJ1-3	-	TRBV6-5	-	CASSYDRTDSGNTIYF	TGTGCCAGCAGTTACGACAGGACAGACTCTGGAAACACCATATATTTT
TRBJ2-7	TRBD1	TRBV6-1	-	CASSEAVRQGADEQYF	TGTGCCAGCAGTGAAGCGGTACGGCAGGGGGCGGACGAGCAGTACTTC
TRBJ2-7	-	TRBV2	few	CASSASYEQYF	TGTGCCAGCAGTGCTTCCTACGAGCAGTACTTC
TRBJ2-5	-	TRBV9	-	CASSVAPYQETQYF	TGTGCCAGCAGCGTAGCCCCGTACCAAGAGACCCAGTACTTC
TRBJ1-2	-	TRBV6-5	-	CASRSRDIAGYTF	TGTGCCAGCAGAAGCCGGGACATAGCTGGCTACACCTTC
TRBJ1-6	-	TRBV6-1	-	CASIVTDDNSPLHF	TGTGCCAGCATAGTGACAGACGATAATTCACCCCTCCACTTT
TRBJ2-3	-	TRBV21-1	-	CASSKSGGGAIRQYF	TGTGCCAGCAGCAAATCCGGCGGGGGGGCGATTAGGCAGTATTTT
TRBJ1-5	-	TRBV7-9	-	CASSLINGAQHF	TGTGCCAGCAGCTTAATAAACGGAGCCCAGCATTTT
TRBJ2-5	TRBD1	TRBV7-3	-	CASSTGTGGETQYF	TGTGCCAGCAGCACCGGGACAGGGGGAGAGACCCAGTACTTC
TRBJ1-2	-	TRBV19	-	CASSMNIDYGYTF	TGTGCCAGTAGTATGAACATCGACTATGGCTACACCTTC
TRBJ2-7	TRBD2	TRBV7-2	-	CASSYQRGFTYEQYF	TGTGCCAGCAGCTACCAGCGGGGGTTTACCTACGAGCAGTACTTC
TRBJ2-1	TRBD2	TRBV6-1	once	CASSLERGSYNEQFF	TGTGCCAGCAGCCTGGAGCGGGGAAGCTACAATGAGCAGTTCTTC
TRBJ2-7	TRBD2	TRBV15	few	CATSGDSGGSYEQYF	TGTGCCACCAGCGGTGATAGCGGGGGATCCTACGAGCAGTACTTC
TRBJ2-5	-	TRBV5-1	-	CASSLRGLSAYQETQYF	TGCGCCAGCAGCTTGAGAGGGCTTAGCGCCTATCAAGAGACCCAGTACTTC
TRBJ2-7	TRBD1	TRBV28	few	CASKTSGTGDSYEQYF	TGTGCCAGCAAAACTTCCGGGACAGGGGACTCCTACGAGCAGTACTTC
TRBJ2-7	TRBD1	TRBV11-1	-	CASSLGTGAYEQYF	TGTGCCAGCAGCCTCGGGACAGGGGCCTACGAGCAGTACTTC
TRBJ2-5	TRBD1	TRBV5-6	-	CASSLGQGQVTQYF	TGTGCCAGCAGCTTGGGACAGGGGCAAGTGACCCAGTACTTC
TRBJ1-2	-	TRBV9	once	CASSVGLGQGFGYTF	TGTGCCAGCAGCGTAGGTTTGGGGCAGGGGTTTGGCTACACCTTC
TRBJ2-5	TRBD1	TRBV18	-	CASSAGTGQETQYF	TGTGCCAGCTCGGCCGGGACAGGGCAAGAGACCCAGTACTTC
TRBJ1-5	-	TRBV6-6	-	CASSYDRNSNQPQNF	TGTGCCAGCAGTTATGACAGGAATAGCAATCAGCCCCAGAATTTT
TRBJ1-6	TRBD1	TRBV15	once	CATRDRDSNSPLHF	TGTGCCACCAGGGATAGGGACAGCAATTCACCCCTCCACTTT
TRBJ1-2	-	TRBV7-9	-	CASSLGQYGYTF	TGTGCCAGCAGCTTAGGGCAGTATGGCTACACCTTC
TRBJ2-7	TRBD1	TRBV19	-	CASTRGQGSEQYF	TGTGCCAGTACCCGAGGACAGGGAAGCGAGCAGTACTTC
TRBJ1-1	-	TRBV18	-	CASSVKTVGFTEAFF	TGTGCCAGCTCAGTTAAGACAGTTGGTTTTACTGAAGCTTTCTTT
TRBJ2-2	-	TRBV6-6	-	CASSYSGAANTGELFF	TGTGCCAGCAGTTACTCGGGGGCCGCGAACACCGGGGAGCTGTTTTTT
TRBJ1-5	TRBD1	TRBV6-1	-	CASGLTGERNQPQHF	TGTGCCAGCGGCCTCACAGGGGAGAGAAATCAGCCCCAGCATTTT
TRBJ2-7	TRBD1	TRBV6-5	few	CASRRTGTGGYEQYF	TGTGCCAGCAGACGGACCGGGACAGGGGGTTACGAGCAGTACTTC
TRBJ1-2	TRBD1	TRBV29-1	-	CSVADRGGYTF	TGCAGCGTTGCAGACAGGGGCGGCTACACCTTC
TRBJ2-5	-	TRBV4-3	-	CASSQGAAQETQYF	TGCGCCAGCAGCCAAGGGGCAGCCCAAGAGACCCAGTACTTC
TRBJ2-1	-	TRBV7-2	-	CASSSTRSEQFF	TGTGCCAGCAGCTCAACTAGATCTGAGCAGTTCTTC
TRBJ2-7	-	TRBV2	few	CASSETESYEQYF	TGTGCCAGCAGTGAAACTGAGAGCTACGAGCAGTACTTC
TRBJ2-3	-	TRBV9	-	CASSANTDTQYF	TGTGCCAGCAGTGCTAATACAGATACGCAGTATTTT
TRBJ1-6	-	TRBV6-5	-	CASSSQGPNSPLHF	TGTGCCAGCAGTAGCCAGGGGCCAAATTCACCCCTCCACTTT
TRBJ2-2	TRBD2	TRBV7-2	-	CASSETSLELFF	TGTGCCAGCAGCGAGACTAGCCTGGAGCTGTTTTTT
TRBJ2-4	-	TRBV5-1	-	CASSLEAKNIQYF	TGCGCCAGCAGCTTGGAAGCTAAAAACATTCAGTACTTC
TRBJ2-1	TRBD2	TRBV30	few	CAWSPRLAVSSYNEQFF	TGTGCCTGGAGTCCTCGACTAGCGGTAAGCTCCTACAATGAGCAGTTCTTC
TRBJ2-3	-	TRBV7-9	-	CASSLEGADTQYF	TGTGCCAGCAGCTTAGAGGGAGCAGATACGCAGTATTTT
TRBJ2-3	TRBD2	TRBV10-3	few	CAISNSGGMGDTQYF	TGTGCCATCAGCAATAGCGGGGGGATGGGAGATACGCAGTATTTT
TRBJ1-3	-	TRBV14	-	CASSRDSYSGNTIYF	TGTGCCAGCAGCCGAGACAGTTACTCTGGAAACACCATATATTTT
TRBJ2-5	-	TRBV4-3	-	CASSQGRWETQYF	TGCGCCAGCAGCCAAGGTCGGTGGGAGACCCAGTACTTC
TRBJ2-5	-	TRBV5-4	few	CASSFGEETQYF	TGTGCCAGCAGCTTCGGGGAAGAGACCCAGTACTTC
TRBJ2-7	-	TRBV19	few	CASRPPRGSFHEQYF	TGTGCCAGTAGGCCCCCCCGGGGATCGTTCCACGAGCAGTACTTC
TRBJ2-3	TRBD2	TRBV28	-	CASSLTRGGNTDTQYF	TGTGCCAGCAGTCTCACCCGGGGAGGGAACACAGATACGCAGTATTTT
TRBJ2-1	-	TRBV23-1	-	CASSPDTSSYNEQFF	TGCGCCAGCAGTCCAGATACAAGCTCCTACAATGAGCAGTTCTTC
TRBJ2-2	TRBD2	TRBV11-2	-	CASSGRDYRSGELFF	TGTGCCAGCAGCGGCCGGGACTACCGATCCGGGGAGCTGTTTTTT
TRBJ2-3	-	TRBV29-1	few	CSVALGLSTDTQYF	TGCAGCGTTGCCCTTGGACTTAGCACAGATACGCAGTATTTT
TRBJ2-7	-	TRBV7-9	-	CASSLSQYYEQYF	TGTGCCAGCAGCTTGAGCCAATATTACGAGCAGTACTTC
TRBJ2-7	-	TRBV5-6	few	CASSLGAGSYEQYF	TGTGCCAGCAGCTTGGGTGCCGGTTCCTACGAGCAGTACTTC
TRBJ1-2	TRBD1	TRBV28	once	CASSSTGYGYTF	TGTGCCAGCAGTTCGACAGGGTATGGCTACACCTTC
TRBJ2-3	-	TRBV19	-	CASSSLTGADTQYF	TGTGCCAGTAGTAGCCTTACCGGGGCAGATACGCAGTATTTT
TRBJ2-3	-	TRBV16	-	CASNLQGATTDTQYF	TGTGCCAGCAACCTACAGGGTGCAACGACAGATACGCAGTATTTT
TRBJ2-3	TRBD2	TRBV7-2	-	CASSRTSGGTDTQYF	TGTGCCAGCAGCCGTACTAGCGGGGGCACAGATACGCAGTATTTT
TRBJ2-2	TRBD2	TRBV7-6	-	CASSSQTGTSGGPNTGELFF	TGTGCCAGCAGCTCACAGACAGGGACTAGCGGGGGGCCGAACACCGGGGAGCTGTTTTTT
TRBJ2-7	TRBD1	TRBV5-4	-	CAGRLQGIDEQYF	TGTGCCGGCAGGTTACAGGGGATCGACGAGCAGTACTTC